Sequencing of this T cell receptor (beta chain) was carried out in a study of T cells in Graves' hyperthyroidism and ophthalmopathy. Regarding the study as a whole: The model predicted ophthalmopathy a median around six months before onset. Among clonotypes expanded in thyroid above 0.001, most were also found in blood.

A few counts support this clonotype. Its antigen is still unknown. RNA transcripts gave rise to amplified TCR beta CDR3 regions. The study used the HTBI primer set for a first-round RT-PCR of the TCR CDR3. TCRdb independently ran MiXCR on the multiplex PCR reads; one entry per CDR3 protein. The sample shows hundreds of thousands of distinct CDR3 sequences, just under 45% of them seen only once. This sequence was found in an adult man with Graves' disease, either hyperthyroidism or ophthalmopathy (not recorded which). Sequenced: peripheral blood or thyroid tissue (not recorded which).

CDR3 sequence: CASSSGGAALFTGELFF. In nucleotides, the CDR3 is TGTGCCAGCAGCTCCGGTGGGGCAGCCCTTTTCACCGGGGAGCTGTTTTTT. J is TRBJ2-2 and V is TRBV11-3; TRBD1 might be the D (5 bases). The ends were cut back, 4 bases at V and 4 bases at J, with 19 bases in the middle. The germline gives CDR1 SGHNT, CDR2 YENEEA. CDR3 size: 17 residues.